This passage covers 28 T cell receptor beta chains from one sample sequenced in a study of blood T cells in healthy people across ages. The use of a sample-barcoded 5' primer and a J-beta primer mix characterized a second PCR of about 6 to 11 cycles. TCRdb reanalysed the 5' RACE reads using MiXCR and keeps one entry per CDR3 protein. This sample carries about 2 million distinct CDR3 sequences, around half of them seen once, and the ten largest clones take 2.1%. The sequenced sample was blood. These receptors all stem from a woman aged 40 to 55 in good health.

CDR3 in DNA: TGCGCCAGCAGCCAAGAACCGGGACAGGGTGGCACTGAAGCTTTCTTT. Encoded protein: CASSQEPGQGGTEAFF. V gene TRBV4-3 combines with J gene TRBJ1-1, with TRBD1 matching over 9 bases. The CDR3 length is 16 residues. Germline V lookup: CDR1 LGHNA, CDR2 YSLEER. The J segment lost 4 bases and the V segment lost 0 bases, leaving 6 bases of the junction unmatched.

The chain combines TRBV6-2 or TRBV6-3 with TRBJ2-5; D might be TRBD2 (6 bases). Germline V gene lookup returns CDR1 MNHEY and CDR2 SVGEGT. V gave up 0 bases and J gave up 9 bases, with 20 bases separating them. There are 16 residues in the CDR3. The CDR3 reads CASSYSGGAKLAAQYF. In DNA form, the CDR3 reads TGTGCCAGCAGTTACTCCGGCGGGGCCAAGCTTGCGGCCCAGTACTTC.

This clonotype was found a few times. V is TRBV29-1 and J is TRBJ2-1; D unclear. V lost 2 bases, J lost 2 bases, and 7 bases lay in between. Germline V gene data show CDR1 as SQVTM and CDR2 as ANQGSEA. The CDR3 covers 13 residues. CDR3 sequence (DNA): TGCAGCGTTGAACGCCAGACCTACAATGAGCAGTTCTTC. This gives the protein CSVERQTYNEQFF.

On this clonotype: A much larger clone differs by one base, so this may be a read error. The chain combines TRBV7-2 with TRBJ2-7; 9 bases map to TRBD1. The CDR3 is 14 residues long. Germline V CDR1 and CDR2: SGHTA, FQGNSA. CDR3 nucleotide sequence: TGTGCCAGCAGCTTAACGGGACAGGGCTACGAGCAGAACTTC. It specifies CASSLTGQGYEQNF. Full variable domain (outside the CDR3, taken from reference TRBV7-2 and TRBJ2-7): GAGVSQSPSNKVTEKGKDVELRCDPISGHTALYWYRQSLGQGLEFLIYFQGNSAPDKSGLPSDRFSAERTGGSVSTLTIQRTQQEDSAVYLCASSLTGQGYEQNFGPGTRLTVT.

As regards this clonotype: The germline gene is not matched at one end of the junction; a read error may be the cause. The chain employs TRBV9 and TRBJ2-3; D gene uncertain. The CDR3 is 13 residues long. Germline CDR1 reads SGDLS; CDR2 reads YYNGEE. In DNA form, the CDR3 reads TGCGCCAGCAGCGTGTCTAGCACAGATACGCAGTATTTT. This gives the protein CASSVSSTDTQYF.

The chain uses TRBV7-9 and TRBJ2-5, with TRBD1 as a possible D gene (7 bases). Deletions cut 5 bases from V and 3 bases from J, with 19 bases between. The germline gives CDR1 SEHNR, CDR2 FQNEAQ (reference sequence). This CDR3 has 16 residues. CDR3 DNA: TGTGCCAGCAGCCCTCCGACAGGGAGGTCGGAAGAGACCCAGTACTTC. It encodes CASSPPTGRSEETQYF. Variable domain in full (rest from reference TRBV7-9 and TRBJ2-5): DTGVSQNPRHKITKRGQNVTFRCDPISEHNRLYWYRQTLGQGPEFLTYFQNEAQLEKSRLLSDRFSAERPKGSFSTLEIQRTEQGDSAMYLCASSPPTGRSEETQYFGPGTRLLVL.

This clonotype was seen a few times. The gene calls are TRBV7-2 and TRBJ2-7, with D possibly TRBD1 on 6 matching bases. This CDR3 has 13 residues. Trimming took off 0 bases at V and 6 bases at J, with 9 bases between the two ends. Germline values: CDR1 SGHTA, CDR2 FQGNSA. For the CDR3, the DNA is TGTGCCAGCAGCTTAGCAGACAGGCTCGAGCAGTACTTC. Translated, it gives CASSLADRLEQYF.

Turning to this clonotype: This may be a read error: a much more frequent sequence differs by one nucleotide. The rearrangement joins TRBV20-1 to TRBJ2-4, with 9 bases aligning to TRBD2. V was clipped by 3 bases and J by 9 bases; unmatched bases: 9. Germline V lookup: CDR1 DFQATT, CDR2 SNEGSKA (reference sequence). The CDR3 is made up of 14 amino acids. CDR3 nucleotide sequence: TGCAGTGCTAGGCGGGGGGGCGGGTACAGCATTCAGTACTTC. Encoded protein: CSARRGGGYSIQYF.

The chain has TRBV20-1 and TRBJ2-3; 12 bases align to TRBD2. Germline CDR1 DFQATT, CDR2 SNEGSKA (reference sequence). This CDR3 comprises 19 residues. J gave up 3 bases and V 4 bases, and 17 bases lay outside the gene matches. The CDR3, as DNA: TGCAGTGCTATGCCACTAGCGGGGGGTTCGCGGCAAGGAACAGATACGCAGTATTTT. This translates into CSAMPLAGGSRQGTDTQYF.

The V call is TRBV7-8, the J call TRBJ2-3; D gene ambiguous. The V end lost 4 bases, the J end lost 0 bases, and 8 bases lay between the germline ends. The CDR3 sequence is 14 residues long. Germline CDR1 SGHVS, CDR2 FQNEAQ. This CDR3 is CASSWASSTDTQYF. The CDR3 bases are TGTGCCAGCAGCTGGGCTTCTAGCACAGATACGCAGTATTTT.

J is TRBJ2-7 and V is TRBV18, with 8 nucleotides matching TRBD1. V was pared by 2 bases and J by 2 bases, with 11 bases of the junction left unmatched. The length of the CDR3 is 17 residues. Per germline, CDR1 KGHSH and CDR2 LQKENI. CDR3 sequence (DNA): TGTGCCAGCTCACCAAAGAAGGACAGGGACCTAACCTACGAGCAGTACTTC. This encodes CASSPKKDRDLTYEQYF.

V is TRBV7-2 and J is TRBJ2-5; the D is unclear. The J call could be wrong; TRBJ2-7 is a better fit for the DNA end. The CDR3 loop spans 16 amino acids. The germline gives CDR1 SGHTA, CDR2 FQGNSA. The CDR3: CASSLARSTIPYEQYF. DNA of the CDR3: TGTGCCAGCAGCTTAGCTCGCAGCACTATTCCCTACGAGCAGTACTTC.

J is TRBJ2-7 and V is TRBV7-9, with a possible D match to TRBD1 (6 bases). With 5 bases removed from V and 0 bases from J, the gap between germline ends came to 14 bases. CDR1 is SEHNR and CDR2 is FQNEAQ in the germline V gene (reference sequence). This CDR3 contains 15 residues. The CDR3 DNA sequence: TGTGCCAGCAGCCCGCAGGGGATCGGCTCCTACGAGCAGTACTTC. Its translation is CASSPQGIGSYEQYF.

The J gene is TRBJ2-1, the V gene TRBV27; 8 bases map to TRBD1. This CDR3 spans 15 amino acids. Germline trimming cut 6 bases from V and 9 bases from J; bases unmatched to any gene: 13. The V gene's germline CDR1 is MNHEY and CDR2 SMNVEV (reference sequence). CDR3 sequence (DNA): TGTGCCAGCAGACTTATCGACGGACAGGGAGGTGAGCAGTTCTTC. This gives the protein CASRLIDGQGGEQFF.

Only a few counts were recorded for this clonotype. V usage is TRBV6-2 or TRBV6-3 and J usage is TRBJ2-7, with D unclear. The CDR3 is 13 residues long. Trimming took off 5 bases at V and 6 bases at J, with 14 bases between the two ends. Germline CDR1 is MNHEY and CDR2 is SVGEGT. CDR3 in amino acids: CASSPSFLPEQYF. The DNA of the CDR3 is TGTGCCAGCAGTCCGTCATTCCTCCCCGAGCAGTACTTC.

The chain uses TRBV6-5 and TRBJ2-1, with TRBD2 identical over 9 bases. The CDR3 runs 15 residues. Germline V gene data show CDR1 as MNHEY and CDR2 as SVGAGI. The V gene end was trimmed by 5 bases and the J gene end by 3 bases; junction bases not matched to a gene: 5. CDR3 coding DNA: TGTGCCAGCAGTCTAGTAGCGGGGGACTACAATGAGCAGTTCTTC. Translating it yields CASSLVAGDYNEQFF.

CDR3 in amino acids: CASSQDHSQGCQPQHF. The CDR3 bases are TGCGCCAGCAGCCAAGATCATAGTCAGGGGTGTCAGCCCCAGCATTTT. The chain employs TRBV4-3 and TRBJ1-5, with D perhaps TRBD1 (6 bases). Trimming took 0 bases from V and 6 from J, leaving 15 bases between them. The CDR3 totals 16 residues. Germline V CDR1 and CDR2: LGHNA, YSLEER.

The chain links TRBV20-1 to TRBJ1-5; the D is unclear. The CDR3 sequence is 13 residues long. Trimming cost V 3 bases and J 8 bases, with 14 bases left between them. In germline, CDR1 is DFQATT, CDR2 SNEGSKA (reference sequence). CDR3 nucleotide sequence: TGCAGTGCTAGGGCGACCCCCGGGGAGCCCCAGCATTTT. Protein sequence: CSARATPGEPQHF.

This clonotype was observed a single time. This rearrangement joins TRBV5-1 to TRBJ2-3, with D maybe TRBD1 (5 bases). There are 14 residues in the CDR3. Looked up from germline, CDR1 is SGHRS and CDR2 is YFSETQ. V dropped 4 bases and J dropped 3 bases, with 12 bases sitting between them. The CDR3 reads CASSRPTVTDTQYF. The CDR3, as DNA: TGCGCCAGCAGCCGTCCGACAGTGACAGATACGCAGTATTTT.

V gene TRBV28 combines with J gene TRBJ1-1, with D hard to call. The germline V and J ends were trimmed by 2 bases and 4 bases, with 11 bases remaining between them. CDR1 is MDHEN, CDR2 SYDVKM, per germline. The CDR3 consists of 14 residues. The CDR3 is CASSLPGEGTEAFF. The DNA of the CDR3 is TGTGCCAGCAGTTTACCAGGCGAAGGCACTGAAGCTTTCTTT.

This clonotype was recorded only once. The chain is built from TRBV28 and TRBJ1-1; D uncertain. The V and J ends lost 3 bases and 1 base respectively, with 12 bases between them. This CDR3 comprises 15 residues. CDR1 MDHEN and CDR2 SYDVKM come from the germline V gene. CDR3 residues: CASSFPTATNTEAFF. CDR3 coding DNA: TGTGCCAGCAGTTTTCCAACAGCGACGAACACTGAAGCTTTCTTT.

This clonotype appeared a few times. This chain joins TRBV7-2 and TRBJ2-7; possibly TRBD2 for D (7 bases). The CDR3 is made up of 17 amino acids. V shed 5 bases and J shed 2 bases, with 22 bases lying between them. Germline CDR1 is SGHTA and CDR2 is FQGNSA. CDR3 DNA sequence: TGTGCCAGCAGCGCCCGCCGGGGGGCAAACAGTCCCTACGAGCAGTACTTC. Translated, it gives CASSARRGANSPYEQYF.

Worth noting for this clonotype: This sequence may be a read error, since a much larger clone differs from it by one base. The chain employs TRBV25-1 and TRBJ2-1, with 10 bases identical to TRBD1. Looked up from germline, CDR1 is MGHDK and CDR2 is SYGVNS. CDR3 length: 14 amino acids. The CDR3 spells CASSGRQGAGELFF. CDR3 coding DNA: TGTGCCAGCAGTGGTCGACAGGGGGCTGGTGAGCTGTTCTTC.

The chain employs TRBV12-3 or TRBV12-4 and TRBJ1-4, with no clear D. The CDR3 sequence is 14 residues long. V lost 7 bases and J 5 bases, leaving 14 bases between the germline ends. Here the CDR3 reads CASNAGGSNEKLFF. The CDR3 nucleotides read TGTGCCAGCAACGCCGGAGGGTCCAATGAAAAACTGTTTTTT.

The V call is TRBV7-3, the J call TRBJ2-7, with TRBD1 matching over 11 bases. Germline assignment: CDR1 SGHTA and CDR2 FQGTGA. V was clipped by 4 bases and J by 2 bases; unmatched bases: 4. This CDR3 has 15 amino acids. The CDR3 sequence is CASSSGTGGPYEQYF. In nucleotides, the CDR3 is TGTGCCAGCAGCTCTGGGACAGGGGGGCCCTACGAGCAGTACTTC.

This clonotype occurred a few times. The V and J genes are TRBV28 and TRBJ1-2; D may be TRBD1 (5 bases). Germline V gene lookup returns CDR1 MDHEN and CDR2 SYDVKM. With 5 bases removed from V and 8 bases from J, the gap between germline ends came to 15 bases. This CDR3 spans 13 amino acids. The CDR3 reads CASSPPGPPGYTF. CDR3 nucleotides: TGTGCCAGCAGTCCTCCGGGACCGCCCGGCTACACCTTC.

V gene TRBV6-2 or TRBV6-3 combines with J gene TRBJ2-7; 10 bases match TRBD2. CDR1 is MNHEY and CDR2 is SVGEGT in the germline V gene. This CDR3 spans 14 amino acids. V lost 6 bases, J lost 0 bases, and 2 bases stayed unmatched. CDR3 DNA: TGTGCCAGCAGGGGACTAGCGACCTCCTACGAGCAGTACTTC. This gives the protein CASRGLATSYEQYF.

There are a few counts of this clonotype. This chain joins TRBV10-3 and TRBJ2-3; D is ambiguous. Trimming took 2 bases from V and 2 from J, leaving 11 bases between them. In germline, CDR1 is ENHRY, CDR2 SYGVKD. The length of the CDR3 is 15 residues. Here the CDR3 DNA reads TGTGCCATCAGTGAGGGGCTGACCCACACAGATACGCAGTATTTT. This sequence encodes CAISEGLTHTDTQYF.